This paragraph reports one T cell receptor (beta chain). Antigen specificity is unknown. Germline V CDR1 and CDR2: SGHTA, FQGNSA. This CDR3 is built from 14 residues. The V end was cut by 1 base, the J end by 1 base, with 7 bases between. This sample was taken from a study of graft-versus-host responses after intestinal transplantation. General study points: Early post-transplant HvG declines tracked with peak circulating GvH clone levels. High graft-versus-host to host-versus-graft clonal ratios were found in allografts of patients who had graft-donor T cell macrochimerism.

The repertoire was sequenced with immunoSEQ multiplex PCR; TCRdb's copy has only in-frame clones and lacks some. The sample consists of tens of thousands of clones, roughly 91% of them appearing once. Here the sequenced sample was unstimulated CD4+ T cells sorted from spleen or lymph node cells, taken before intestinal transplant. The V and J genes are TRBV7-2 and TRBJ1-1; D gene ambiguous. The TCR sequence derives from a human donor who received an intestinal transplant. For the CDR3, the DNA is TGTGCCAGCAGCTTAGGAGGCGGGAACACTGAAGCTTTCTTT. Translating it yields CASSLGGGNTEAFF.